This section outlines one T cell receptor (beta chain) sequence together with its context. From blood CD8+ and CD4+ T cells, the TCR beta chain was sequenced. The multiple sclerosis control group comprised treatment-naive patients with stable or active relapsing-remitting disease. Negative isolation was applied to CD8+ and CD4+ T cells, and FACS enrichment was applied to TEMRA cells. The data stem from a study of CD8 T cells in Susac syndrome. RNA was extracted with the RNeasy kit, and a quantity of about 0.45 to 1 ug was reverse transcribed using random hexamers. The authors amplified TCR beta CDR3 across 54 Vbeta and 13 Jbeta using immunoSEQ multiplex PCR. TCRdb ran MiXCR on the immunoSEQ multiplex PCR reads and lists one entry per CDR3 protein. The sample holds around 130,000 distinct CDR3 sequences; around 94% are singletons and the top ten take 0.095% to 0.15%. The specimen sequenced was CD4+ T cells from PBMCs. The TCR was taken from a human donor with multiple sclerosis.

The CDR3 nucleotides read TGCGCCAGCAGACCTTATACCGGGACAGACCGTGAAGCTTTCTTT. Translating gives CASRPYTGTDREAFF. This rearrangement joins TRBV5-1 to TRBJ1-1, with 7 bases that match TRBD1. This CDR3 region has 15 residues. The junction had 14 bases not matched to a gene; V was cut back by 5 bases and J by 7 bases. Germline values: CDR1 SGHRS, CDR2 YFSETQ.